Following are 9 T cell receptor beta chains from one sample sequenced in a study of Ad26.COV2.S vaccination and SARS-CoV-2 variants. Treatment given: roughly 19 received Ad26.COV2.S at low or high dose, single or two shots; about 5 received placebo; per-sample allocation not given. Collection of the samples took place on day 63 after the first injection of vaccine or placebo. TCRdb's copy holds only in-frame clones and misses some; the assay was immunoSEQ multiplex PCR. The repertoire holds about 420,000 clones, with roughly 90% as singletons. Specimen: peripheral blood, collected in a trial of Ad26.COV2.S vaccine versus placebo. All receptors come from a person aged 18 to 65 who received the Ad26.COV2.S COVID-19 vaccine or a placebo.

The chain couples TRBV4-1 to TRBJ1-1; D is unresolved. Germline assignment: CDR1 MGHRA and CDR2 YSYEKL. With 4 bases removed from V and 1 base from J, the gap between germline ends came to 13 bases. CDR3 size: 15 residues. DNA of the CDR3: TGCGCCAGCAGCCGGGCTACGGGCAGGAACACTGAAGCTTTCTTT. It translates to CASSRATGRNTEAFF.

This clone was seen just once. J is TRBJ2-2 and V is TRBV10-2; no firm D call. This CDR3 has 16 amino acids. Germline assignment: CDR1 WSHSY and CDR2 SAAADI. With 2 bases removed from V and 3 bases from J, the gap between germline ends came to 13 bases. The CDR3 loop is CASSETLRWDTGELFF. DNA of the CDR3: TGCGCCAGCAGTGAGACACTGCGTTGGGACACCGGGGAGCTGTTTTTT.

The DNA for the CDR3 is TGTGCCAGCAGCGACCGACGGGATAACTATGGCTACACCTTC. It is translated as CASSDRRDNYGYTF. The V and J genes are TRBV9 and TRBJ1-2; D uncertain. The CDR3 runs 14 residues. Per germline, CDR1 SGDLS and CDR2 YYNGEE. V lost 3 bases and J lost 1, with 10 bases in between.

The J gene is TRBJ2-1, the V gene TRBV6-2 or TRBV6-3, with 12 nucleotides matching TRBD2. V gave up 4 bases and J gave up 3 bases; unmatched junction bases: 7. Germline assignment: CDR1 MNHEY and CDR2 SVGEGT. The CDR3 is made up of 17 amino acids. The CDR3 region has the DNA TGTGCCAGCAGTTCTAGGACTAGCGGGGCGCACTACAATGAGCAGTTCTTC. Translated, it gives CASSSRTSGAHYNEQFF.

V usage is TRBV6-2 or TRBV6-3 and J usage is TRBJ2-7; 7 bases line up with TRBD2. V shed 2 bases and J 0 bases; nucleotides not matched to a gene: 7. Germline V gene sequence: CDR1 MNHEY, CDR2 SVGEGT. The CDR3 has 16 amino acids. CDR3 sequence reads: CASSYQSGNSSYEQYF. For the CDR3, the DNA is TGTGCCAGCAGTTACCAGAGCGGGAACAGCTCCTACGAGCAGTACTTC.

This CDR3 reads CASSTGQYNEQFF. The CDR3 DNA is TGTGCCAGTAGTACCGGACAGTACAATGAGCAGTTCTTC. This rearrangement joins TRBV19 to TRBJ2-1; D is perhaps TRBD1 (6 bases). V was cut by 4 bases and J by 4 bases, with 8 bases left in between. This CDR3 contains 13 residues. Looked up from germline, CDR1 is LNHDA and CDR2 is SQIVND (reference sequence).

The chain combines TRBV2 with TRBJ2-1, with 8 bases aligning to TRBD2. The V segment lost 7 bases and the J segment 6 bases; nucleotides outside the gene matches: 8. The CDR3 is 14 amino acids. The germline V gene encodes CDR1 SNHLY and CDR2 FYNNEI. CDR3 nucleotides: TGTGCCAGCAAGCCTAGCGGGTTTAGCAATGAGCAGTTCTTC. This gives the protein CASKPSGFSNEQFF.

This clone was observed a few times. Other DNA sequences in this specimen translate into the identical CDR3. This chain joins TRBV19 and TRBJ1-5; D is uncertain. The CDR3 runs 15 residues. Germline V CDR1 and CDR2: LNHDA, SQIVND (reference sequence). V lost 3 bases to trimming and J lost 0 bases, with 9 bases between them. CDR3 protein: CASSISQYSNQPQHF. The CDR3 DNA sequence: TGTGCCAGTAGTATTAGTCAATATAGCAATCAGCCCCAGCATTTT.

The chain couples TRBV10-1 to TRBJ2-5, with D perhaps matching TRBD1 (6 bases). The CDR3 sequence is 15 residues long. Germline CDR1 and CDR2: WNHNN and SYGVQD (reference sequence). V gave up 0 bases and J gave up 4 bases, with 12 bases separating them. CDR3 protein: CASSESRGQTETQYF. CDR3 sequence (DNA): TGCGCCAGCAGTGAGTCCAGGGGTCAGACAGAGACCCAGTACTTC.